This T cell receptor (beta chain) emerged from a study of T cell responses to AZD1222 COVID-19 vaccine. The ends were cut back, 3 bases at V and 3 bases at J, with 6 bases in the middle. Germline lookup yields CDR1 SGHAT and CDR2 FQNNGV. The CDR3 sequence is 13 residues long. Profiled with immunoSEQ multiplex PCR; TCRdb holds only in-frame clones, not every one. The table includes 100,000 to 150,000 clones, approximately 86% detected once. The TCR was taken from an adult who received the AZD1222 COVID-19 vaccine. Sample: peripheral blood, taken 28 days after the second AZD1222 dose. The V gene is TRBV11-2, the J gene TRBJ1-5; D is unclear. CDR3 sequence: CASSFTDNQPQHF. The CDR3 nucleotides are TGTGCCAGCAGCTTTACAGACAATCAGCCCCAGCATTTT.